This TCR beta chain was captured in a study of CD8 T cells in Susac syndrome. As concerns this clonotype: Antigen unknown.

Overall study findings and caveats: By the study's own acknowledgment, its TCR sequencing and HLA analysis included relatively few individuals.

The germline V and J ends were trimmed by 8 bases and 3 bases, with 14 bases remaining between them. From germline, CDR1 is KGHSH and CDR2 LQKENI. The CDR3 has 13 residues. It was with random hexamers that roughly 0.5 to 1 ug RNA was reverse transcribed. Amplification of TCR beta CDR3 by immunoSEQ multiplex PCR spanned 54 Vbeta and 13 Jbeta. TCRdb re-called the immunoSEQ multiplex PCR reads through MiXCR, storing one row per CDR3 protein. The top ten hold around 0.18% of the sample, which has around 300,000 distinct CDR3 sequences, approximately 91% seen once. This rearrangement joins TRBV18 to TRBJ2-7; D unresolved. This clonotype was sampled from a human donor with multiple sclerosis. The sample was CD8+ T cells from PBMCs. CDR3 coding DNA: TGTGCCAGCACACTTGGACCGAACTACGAGCAGTACTTC. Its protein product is CASTLGPNYEQYF. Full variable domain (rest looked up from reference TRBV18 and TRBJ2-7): NAGVMQNPRHLVRRRGQEARLRCSPMKGHSHVYWYRQLPEEGLKFMVYLQKENIIDESGMPKERFSAEFPKEGPSILRIQQVVRGDSAAYFCASTLGPNYEQYFGPGTRLTVT.